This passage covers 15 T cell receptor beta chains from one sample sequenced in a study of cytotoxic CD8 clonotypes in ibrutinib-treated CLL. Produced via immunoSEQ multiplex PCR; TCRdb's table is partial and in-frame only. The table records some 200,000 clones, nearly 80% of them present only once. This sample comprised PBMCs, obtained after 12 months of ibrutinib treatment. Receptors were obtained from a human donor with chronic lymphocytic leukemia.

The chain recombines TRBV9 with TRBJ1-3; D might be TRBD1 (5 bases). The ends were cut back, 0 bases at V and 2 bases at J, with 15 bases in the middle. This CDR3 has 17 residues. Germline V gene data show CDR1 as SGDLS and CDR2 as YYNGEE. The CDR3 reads CASSVAGTSGAGNTIYF. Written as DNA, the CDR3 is TGTGCCAGCAGCGTAGCTGGGACTAGCGGAGCTGGAAACACCATATATTTT.

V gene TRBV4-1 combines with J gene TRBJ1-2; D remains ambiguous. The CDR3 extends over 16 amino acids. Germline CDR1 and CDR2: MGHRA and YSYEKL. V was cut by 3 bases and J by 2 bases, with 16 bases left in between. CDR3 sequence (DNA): TGCGCCAGCAGCCATCACCTGGGAAGTTTGAACTATGGCTACACCTTC. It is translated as CASSHHLGSLNYGYTF.

For the CDR3, the DNA is TGTGCCAGCAGCGGGGACAGGGTGAACACTGAAGCTTTCTTT. As protein: CASSGDRVNTEAFF. The rearrangement links TRBV9 to TRBJ1-1; 9 nucleotides agree with TRBD1. The germline V gene has CDR1 SGDLS and CDR2 YYNGEE. The CDR3 runs 14 residues. The J segment lost 0 bases and the V segment lost 3 bases, leaving 0 bases of the junction unmatched.

The CDR3 bases are TGTGCCAGCAGCCAAGGAGGTCAGTTTAGCAATCAGCCCCAGCATTTT. It specifies CASSQGGQFSNQPQHF. The chain has TRBV4-2 and TRBJ1-5; D call uncertain. The length of the CDR3 is 16 residues. Trimming took off 1 base at V and 0 bases at J, with 10 bases between the two ends. The germline gives CDR1 LGHNA, CDR2 YNFKEQ.

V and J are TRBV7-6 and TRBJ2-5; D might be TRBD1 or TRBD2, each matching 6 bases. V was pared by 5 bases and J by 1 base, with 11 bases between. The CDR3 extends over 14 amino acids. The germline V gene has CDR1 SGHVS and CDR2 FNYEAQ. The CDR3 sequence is CASSPGGTQETQYF. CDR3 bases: TGTGCCAGCAGCCCCGGGGGCACCCAAGAGACCCAGTACTTC.

DNA of the CDR3: TGTGCCAGCCGGAGGGCGACCACCGGGGAGCTGTTTTTT. This translates into CASRRATTGELFF. The chain couples TRBV6-4 to TRBJ2-2; weak D call: TRBD2 (6 bases). This CDR3 is 13 amino acids long. Looked up from germline, CDR1 is MRHNA and CDR2 is SNTAGT. The V end was cut by 8 bases, the J end by 4 bases, with 11 bases between.

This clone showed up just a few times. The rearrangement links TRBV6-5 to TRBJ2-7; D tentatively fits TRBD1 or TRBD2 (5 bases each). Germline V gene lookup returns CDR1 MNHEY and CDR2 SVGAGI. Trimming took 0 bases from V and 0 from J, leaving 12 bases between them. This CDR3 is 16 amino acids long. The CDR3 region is CASSYSLNGGSYEQYF. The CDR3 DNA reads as TGTGCCAGCAGTTACTCCCTAAATGGGGGCTCCTACGAGCAGTACTTC.

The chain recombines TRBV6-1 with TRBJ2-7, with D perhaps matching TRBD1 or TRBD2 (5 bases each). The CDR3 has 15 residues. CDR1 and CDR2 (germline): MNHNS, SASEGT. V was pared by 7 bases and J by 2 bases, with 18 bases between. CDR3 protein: CASNWGRRDPYEQYF. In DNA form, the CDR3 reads TGTGCCAGCAACTGGGGGAGAAGGGATCCCTACGAGCAGTACTTC.

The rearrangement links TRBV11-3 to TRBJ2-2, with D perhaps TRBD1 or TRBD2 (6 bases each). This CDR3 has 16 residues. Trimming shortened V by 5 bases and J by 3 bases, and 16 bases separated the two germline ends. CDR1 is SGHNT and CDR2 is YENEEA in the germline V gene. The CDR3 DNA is TGTGCCAGCAGCAAAGAACGGGGGCAGGACACCGGGGAGCTGTTTTTT. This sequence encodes CASSKERGQDTGELFF.

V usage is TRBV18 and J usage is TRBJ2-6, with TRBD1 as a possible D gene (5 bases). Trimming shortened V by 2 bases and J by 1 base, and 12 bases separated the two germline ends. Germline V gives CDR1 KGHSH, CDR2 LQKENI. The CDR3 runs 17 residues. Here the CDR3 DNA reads TGTGCCAGCTCACCAGTTATAGGGGCATCTGGGGCCAACGTCCTGACTTTC. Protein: CASSPVIGASGANVLTF.

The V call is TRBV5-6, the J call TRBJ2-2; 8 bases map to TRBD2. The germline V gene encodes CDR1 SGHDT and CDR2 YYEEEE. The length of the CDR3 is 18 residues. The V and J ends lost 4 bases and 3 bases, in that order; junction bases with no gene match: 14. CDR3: CASSPFPAGGGYTGELFF. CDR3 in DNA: TGTGCCAGCAGCCCGTTCCCCGCGGGGGGTGGGTACACCGGGGAGCTGTTTTTT. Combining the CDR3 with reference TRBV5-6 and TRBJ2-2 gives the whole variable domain DAGVTQSPTHLIKTRGQQVTLRCSPKSGHDTVSWYQQALGQGPQFIFQYYEEEERQRGNFPDRFSGHQFPNYSSELNVNALLLGDSALYLCASSPFPAGGGYTGELFFGEGSRLTVL.

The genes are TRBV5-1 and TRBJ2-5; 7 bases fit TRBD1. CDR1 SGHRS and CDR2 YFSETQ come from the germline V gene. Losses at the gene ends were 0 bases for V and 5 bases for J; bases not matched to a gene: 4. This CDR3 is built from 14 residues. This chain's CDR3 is CASSLAGGGETQYF. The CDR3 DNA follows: TGCGCCAGCAGCTTGGCAGGGGGTGGGGAGACCCAGTACTTC.

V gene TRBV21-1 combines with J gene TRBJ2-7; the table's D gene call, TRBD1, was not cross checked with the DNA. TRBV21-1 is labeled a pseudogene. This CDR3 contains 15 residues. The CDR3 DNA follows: TGTGCCAGCAGCAAAGTTCGGCCAGGGCGCTACGAGCAGTACTTC. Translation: CASSKVRPGRYEQYF.

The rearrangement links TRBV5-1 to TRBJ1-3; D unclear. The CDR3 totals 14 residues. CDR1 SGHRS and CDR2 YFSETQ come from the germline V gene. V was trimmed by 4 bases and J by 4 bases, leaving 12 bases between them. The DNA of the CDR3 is TGCGCCAGCAGCGACACGGCGGGGGGAAACACCATATATTTT. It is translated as CASSDTAGGNTIYF.

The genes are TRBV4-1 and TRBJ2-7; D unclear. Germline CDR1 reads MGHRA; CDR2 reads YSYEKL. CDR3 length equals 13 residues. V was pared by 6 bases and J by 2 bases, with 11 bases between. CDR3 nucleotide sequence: TGCGCCAGCAGTTCCAAACTCCCCTACGAGCAGTACTTC. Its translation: CASSSKLPYEQYF.